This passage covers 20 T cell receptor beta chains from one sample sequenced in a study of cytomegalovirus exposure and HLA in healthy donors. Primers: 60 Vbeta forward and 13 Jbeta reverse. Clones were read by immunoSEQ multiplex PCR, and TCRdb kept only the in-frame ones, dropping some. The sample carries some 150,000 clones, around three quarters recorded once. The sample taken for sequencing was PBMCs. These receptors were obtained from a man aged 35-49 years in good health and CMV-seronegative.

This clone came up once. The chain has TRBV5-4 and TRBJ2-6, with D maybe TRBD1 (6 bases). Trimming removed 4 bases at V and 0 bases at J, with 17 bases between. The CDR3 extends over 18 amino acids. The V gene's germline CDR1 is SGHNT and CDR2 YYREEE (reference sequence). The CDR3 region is CASSPGQFRYSGANVLTF. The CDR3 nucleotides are TGTGCCAGCAGCCCCGGACAGTTTCGATACTCTGGGGCCAACGTCCTGACTTTC.

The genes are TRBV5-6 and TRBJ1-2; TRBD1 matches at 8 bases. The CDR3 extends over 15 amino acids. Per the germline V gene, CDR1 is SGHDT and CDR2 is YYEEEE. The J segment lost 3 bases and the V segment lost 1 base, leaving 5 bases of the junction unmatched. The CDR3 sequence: CASSLNRGSYYGYTF. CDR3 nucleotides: TGTGCCAGCAGCTTGAACAGGGGGAGCTACTATGGCTACACCTTC.

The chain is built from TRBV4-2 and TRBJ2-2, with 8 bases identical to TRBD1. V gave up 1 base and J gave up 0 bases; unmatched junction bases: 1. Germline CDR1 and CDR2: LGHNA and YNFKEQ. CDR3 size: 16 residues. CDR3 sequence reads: CASSQAGGANTGELFF. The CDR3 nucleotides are TGTGCCAGCAGCCAAGCAGGGGGCGCGAACACCGGGGAGCTGTTTTTT.

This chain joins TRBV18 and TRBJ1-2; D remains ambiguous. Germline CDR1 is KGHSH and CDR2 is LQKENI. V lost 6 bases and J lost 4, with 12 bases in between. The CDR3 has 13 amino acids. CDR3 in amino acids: CASSVALSYGYTF. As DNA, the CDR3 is TGTGCCAGCTCCGTCGCACTTAGCTATGGCTACACCTTC.

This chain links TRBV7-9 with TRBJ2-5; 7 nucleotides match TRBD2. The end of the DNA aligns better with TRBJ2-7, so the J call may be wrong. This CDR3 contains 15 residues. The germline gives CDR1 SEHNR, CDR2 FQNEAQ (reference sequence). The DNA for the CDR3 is TGTGCCAGCAGCTTCGGGCTAGCGGCCTCCTACGAGCAGTACTTC. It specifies CASSFGLAASYEQYF.

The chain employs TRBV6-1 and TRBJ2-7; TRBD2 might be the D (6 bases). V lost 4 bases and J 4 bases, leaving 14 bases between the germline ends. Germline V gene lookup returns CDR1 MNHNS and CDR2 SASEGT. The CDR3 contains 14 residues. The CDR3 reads CASSVAEGVYEQYF. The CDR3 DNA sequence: TGTGCCAGCAGTGTCGCGGAGGGAGTGTACGAGCAGTACTTC.

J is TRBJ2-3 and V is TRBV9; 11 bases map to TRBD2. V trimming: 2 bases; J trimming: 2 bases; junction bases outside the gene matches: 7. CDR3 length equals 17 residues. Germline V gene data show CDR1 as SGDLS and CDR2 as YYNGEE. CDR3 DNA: TGTGCCAGCAGCGTTCTCCTAGCGGGGGGTCTCACAGATACGCAGTATTTT. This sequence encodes CASSVLLAGGLTDTQYF.

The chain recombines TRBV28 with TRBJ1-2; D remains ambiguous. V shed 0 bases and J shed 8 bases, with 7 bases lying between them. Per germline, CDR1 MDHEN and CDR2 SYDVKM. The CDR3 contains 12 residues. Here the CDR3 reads CASSLWVQGYTF. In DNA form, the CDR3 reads TGTGCCAGCAGTTTATGGGTGCAGGGCTACACCTTC.

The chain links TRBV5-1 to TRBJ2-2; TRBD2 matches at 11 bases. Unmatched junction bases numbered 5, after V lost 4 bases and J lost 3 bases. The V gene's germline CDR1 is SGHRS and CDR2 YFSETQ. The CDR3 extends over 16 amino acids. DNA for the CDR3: TGCGCCAGCAGCCGTAGCGGGGGGGCCTACACCGGGGAGCTGTTTTTT. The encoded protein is CASSRSGGAYTGELFF.

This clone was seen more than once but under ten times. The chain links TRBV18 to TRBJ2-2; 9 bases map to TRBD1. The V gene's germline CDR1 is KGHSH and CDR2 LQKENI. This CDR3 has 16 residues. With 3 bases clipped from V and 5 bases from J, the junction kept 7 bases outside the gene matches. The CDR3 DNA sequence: TGTGCCAGCTCACCGGGAACAGGGGGCTGGACCGGGGAGCTGTTTTTT. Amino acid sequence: CASSPGTGGWTGELFF.

The CDR3 here is CASSLAGTSAYEQYF. CDR3 nucleotides: TGTGCCAGCAGCTTAGCTGGGACTAGCGCCTACGAGCAGTACTTC. J is TRBJ2-7 and V is TRBV7-2; 10 nucleotides align to TRBD2. V lost 0 bases to trimming and J lost 2 bases; unmatched junction nucleotides: 1. The CDR3 spans 15 residues. Germline-derived CDR1 and CDR2 are SGHTA and FQGNSA.

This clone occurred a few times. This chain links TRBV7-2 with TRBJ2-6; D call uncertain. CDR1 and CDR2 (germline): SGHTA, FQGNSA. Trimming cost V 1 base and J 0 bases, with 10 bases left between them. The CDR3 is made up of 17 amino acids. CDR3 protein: CASSLVGRSSGANVLTF. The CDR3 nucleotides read TGTGCCAGCAGCTTAGTTGGCCGGAGCTCTGGGGCCAACGTCCTGACTTTC.

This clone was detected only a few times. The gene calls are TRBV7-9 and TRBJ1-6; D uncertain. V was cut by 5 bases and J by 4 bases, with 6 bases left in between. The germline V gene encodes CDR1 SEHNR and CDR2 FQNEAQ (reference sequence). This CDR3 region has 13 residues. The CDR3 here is CASSPEYNSPLHF. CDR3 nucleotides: TGTGCCAGCAGCCCGGAGTATAATTCACCCCTCCACTTT.

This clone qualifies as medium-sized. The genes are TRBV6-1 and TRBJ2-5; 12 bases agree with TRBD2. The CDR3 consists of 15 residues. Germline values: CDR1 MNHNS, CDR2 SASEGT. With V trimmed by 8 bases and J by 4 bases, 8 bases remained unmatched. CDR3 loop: CASLILAGGGETQYF. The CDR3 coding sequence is TGTGCCAGCCTCATACTAGCGGGAGGTGGAGAGACCCAGTACTTC.

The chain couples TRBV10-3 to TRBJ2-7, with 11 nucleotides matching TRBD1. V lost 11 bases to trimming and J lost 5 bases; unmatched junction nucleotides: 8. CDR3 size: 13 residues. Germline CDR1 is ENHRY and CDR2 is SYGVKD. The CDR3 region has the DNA TGTGCCCTCCGGGCGGGACAGGGGGACGAGCAGTACTTC. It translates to CALRAGQGDEQYF.

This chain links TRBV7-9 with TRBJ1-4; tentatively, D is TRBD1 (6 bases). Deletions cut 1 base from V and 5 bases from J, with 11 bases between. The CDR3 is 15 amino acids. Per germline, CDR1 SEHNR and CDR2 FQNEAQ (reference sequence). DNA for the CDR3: TGTGCCAGCAGCTTAGAGGCAGGGGAAAATGAAAAACTGTTTTTT. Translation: CASSLEAGENEKLFF.

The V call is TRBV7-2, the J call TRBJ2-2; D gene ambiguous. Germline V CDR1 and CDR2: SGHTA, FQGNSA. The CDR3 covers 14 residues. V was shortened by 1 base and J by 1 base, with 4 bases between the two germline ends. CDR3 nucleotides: TGTGCCAGCAGCTTAGTTCGGAACACCGGGGAGCTGTTTTTT. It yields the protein CASSLVRNTGELFF. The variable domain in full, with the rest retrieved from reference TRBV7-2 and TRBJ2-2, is GAGVSQSPSNKVTEKGKDVELRCDPISGHTALYWYRQSLGQGLEFLIYFQGNSAPDKSGLPSDRFSAERTGGSVSTLTIQRTQQEDSAVYLCASSLVRNTGELFFGEGSRLTVL.

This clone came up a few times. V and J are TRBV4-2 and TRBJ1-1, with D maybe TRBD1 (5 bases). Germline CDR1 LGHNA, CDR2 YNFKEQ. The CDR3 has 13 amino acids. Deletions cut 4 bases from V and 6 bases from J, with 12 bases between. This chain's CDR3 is CASSPIGAPEAFF. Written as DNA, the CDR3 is TGTGCCAGCAGCCCGATAGGGGCCCCTGAAGCTTTCTTT.

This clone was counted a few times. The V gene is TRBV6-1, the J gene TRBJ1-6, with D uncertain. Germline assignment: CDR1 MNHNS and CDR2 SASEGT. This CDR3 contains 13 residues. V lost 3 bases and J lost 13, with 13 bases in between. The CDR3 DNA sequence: TGTGCCAGCAGTGACGGCCCTAGGTGCCCCCTCCACTTT. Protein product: CASSDGPRCPLHF.

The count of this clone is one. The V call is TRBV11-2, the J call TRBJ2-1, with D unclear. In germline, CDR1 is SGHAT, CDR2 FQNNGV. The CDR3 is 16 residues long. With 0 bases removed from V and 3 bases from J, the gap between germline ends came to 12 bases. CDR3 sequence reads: CASSLDQVQGYNEQFF. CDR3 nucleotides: TGTGCCAGCAGCTTAGATCAGGTCCAAGGCTACAATGAGCAGTTCTTC.